Here is one T cell receptor beta chain with its context. Looked up from germline, CDR1 is SGHRS and CDR2 is YFSETQ. V was trimmed by 0 bases and J by 1 base, leaving 13 bases between them. The CDR3 is made up of 16 amino acids. This record belongs to a study of blood T cell repertoires in COVID-19. As for the study in general: COVID-19 samples, acute and convalescent, were from the United States, Italy and Spain. The cDNA or gDNA used as material had been derived from T cells, B-cell-depleted T cells, or PBMCs.

TCRdb keeps only in-frame clones here, not all; method: immunoSEQ multiplex PCR. The table includes 150,000 to 200,000 clones, around 86% detected once. Sequencing was performed on peripheral blood. The sequence was obtained from a man between 65 and 79 years old with acute or convalescent COVID-19. V is TRBV5-1 and J is TRBJ2-5, with D possibly being TRBD2 (5 bases). CDR3 coding DNA: TGCGCCAGCAGCTTGGGAAGCTTGAGCGGCCAAGAGACCCAGTACTTC. As protein: CASSLGSLSGQETQYF.